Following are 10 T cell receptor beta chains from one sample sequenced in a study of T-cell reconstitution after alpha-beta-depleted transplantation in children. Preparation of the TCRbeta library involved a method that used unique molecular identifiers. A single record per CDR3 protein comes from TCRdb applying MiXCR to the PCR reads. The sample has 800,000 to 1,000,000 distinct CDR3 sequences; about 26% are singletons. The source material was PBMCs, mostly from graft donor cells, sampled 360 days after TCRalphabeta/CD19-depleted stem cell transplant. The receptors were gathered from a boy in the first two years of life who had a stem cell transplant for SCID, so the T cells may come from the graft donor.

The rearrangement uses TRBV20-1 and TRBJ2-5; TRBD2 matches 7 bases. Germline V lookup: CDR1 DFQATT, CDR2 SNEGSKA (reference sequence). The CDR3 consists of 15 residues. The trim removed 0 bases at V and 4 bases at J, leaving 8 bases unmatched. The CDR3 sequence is CSARDTWTRSETQYF. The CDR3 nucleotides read TGCAGTGCTAGAGATACCTGGACTAGGTCAGAGACCCAGTACTTC.

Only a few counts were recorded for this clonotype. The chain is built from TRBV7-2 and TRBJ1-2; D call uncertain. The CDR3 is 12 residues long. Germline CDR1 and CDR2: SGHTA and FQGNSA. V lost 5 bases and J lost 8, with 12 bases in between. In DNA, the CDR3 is TGTGCCAGCAGCAAGGGTCCGGGCGGCTACACCTTC. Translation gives CASSKGPGGYTF.

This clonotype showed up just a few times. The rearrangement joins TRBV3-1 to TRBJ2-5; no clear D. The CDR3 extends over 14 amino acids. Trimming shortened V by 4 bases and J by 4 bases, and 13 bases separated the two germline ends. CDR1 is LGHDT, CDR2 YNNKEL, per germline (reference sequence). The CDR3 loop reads CASSRVDQRETQYF. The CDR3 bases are TGTGCCAGCAGCCGTGTGGACCAGAGAGAGACCCAGTACTTC.

In DNA, the CDR3 is TGTGCCAGCAGTCGGGCGGGCAGGGGCCGGGACACCATATATTTT. Residues: CASSRAGRGRDTIYF. The chain employs TRBV6-1 and TRBJ1-3, with a weak D call TRBD1 (6 bases). Germline loops: CDR1 MNHNS, CDR2 SASEGT. With 5 bases removed from V and 8 bases from J, the gap between germline ends came to 19 bases. The CDR3 is 15 amino acids.

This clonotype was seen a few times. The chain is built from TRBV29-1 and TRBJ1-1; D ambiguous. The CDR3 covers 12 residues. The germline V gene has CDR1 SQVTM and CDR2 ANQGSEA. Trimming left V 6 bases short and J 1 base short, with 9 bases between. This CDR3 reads CSVEFKNTEAFF. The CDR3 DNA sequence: TGCAGCGTAGAGTTTAAGAACACTGAAGCTTTCTTT.

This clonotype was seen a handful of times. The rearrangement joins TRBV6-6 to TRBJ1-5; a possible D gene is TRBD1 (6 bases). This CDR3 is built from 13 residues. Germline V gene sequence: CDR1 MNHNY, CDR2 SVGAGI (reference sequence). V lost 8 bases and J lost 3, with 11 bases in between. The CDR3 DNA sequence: TGTGCCAGCGTGGCAGGGGTCAATCAGCCCCAGCATTTT. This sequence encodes CASVAGVNQPQHF.

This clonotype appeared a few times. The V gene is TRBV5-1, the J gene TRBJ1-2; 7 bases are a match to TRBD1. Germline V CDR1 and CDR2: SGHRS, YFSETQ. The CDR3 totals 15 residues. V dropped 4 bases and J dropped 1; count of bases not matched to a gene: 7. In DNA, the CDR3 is TGCGCCAGCAGCCCGGGACAGCTCAATAACTATGGCTACACCTTC. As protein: CASSPGQLNNYGYTF.

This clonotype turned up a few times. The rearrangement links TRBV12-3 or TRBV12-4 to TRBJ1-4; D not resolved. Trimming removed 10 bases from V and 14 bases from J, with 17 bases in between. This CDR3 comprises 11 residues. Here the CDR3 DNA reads TGTGCCACCCGAGCCGACTTTCCGCTGTTTTTT. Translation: CATRADFPLFF.

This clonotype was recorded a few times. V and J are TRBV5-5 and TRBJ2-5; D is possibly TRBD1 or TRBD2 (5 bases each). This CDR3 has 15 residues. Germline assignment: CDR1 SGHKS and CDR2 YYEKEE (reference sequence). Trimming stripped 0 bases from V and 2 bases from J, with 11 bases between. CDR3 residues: CASSLGRGGQETQYF. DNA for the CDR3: TGTGCCAGCAGCTTGGGAAGGGGCGGGCAAGAGACCCAGTACTTC.

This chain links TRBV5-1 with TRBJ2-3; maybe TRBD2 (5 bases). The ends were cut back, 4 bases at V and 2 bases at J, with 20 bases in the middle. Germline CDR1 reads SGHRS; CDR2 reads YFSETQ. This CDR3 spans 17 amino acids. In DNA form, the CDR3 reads TGCGCCAGCAGCGACCCCAGCGGCCCCATATACACAGATACGCAGTATTTT. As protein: CASSDPSGPIYTDTQYF.